This T cell receptor beta chain is from a study of identical twins. Germline assignment: CDR1 LGHNA and CDR2 YNFKEQ. V was pared by 1 base and J by 4 bases, with 7 bases of the junction left unmatched. This CDR3 has 18 residues. Template switching (which added a universal primer site) was used, and cDNA carried unique molecular identifiers. Each CDR3 protein is one row after TCRdb ran MiXCR on the 5' RACE reads. This table has 310,000 or so distinct CDR3 sequences, more than 6.5% appearing once. This clonotype turned up a few times. What it binds is unknown. Findings and limits, study-wide: The models gave estimates that fell short of the out-of-frame TCR alpha sharing seen in monozygotic twins.

The same specimen was also included in a second study, on yellow fever vaccine responses in identical twins.

The gene calls are TRBV4-2 and TRBJ2-2, with 12 bases fitting TRBD2. Sequenced: memory (CD45RO+) T cells sorted from blood. The receptor comes from a woman in her late teens or twenties in good health. CDR3 sequence: CASSQVSSGGAGTGELFF. CDR3 DNA: TGTGCCAGCAGCCAAGTATCTAGCGGGGGGGCCGGCACCGGGGAGCTGTTTTTT.